These 32 T cell receptor beta chains share one sample of origin, sequenced in a study of response to subunit inactivated influenza vaccine. TCRdb re-called the RT-PCR reads with MiXCR, one entry per CDR3 protein. The sample lists around 710,000 distinct CDR3 sequences, approximately 15% occurring once. Sequenced material: PBMCs from blood, taken around two weeks before vaccination. The receptor set was obtained from a man aged 50 or older who received an inactivated influenza vaccine.

This clonotype appeared many times. V usage is TRBV5-1 and J usage is TRBJ2-1, with D possibly matching TRBD1 (5 bases). CDR1 and CDR2 from the germline V gene are SGHRS and YFSETQ. Trimming took off 4 bases at V and 2 bases at J, with 13 bases between the two ends. The CDR3 totals 15 residues. CDR3 sequence: CASSKHRGTYNEQFF. Written as DNA, the CDR3 is TGCGCCAGCAGCAAACATAGGGGAACCTACAATGAGCAGTTCTTC.

The chain links TRBV6-1 to TRBJ2-3; 8 bases line up with TRBD1. CDR3 size: 14 residues. The germline V gene encodes CDR1 MNHNS and CDR2 SASEGT. The ends lost 6 bases at V and 6 bases at J; junction bases unmatched: 8. CDR3 sequence: CASRRTGNEDTQYF. CDR3 sequence (DNA): TGTGCCAGCAGGAGGACAGGGAACGAGGATACGCAGTATTTT.

This clonotype has more than one count but fewer than ten. This chain connects TRBV20-1 to TRBJ2-5, with TRBD2 matching 11 bases. J lost 0 bases, V lost 5 bases, and 8 bases had no gene match. The CDR3 runs to 16 residues. Germline loops: CDR1 DFQATT, CDR2 SNEGSKA (reference sequence). This chain's CDR3 is CSAHTGLAGHQETQYF. The CDR3 DNA reads as TGCAGTGCTCACACTGGACTAGCGGGCCACCAAGAGACCCAGTACTTC.

The J gene is TRBJ2-2, the V gene TRBV7-2, with D possibly being TRBD1 (6 bases). The V gene lost 5 bases and the J gene lost 4 bases, with 17 bases spanning the gap. CDR1 and CDR2 (germline): SGHTA, FQGNSA. The CDR3 is 16 residues long. CDR3 loop: CASSPPGAGVTGELFF. CDR3 DNA: TGTGCCAGCAGCCCCCCCGGGGCAGGGGTCACCGGGGAGCTGTTTTTT. The full variable domain, with the rest looked up from reference TRBV7-2 and TRBJ2-2, is GAGVSQSPSNKVTEKGKDVELRCDPISGHTALYWYRQSLGQGLEFLIYFQGNSAPDKSGLPSDRFSAERTGGSVSTLTIQRTQQEDSAVYLCASSPPGAGVTGELFFGEGSRLTVL.

This clonotype was detected many times. Written as DNA, the CDR3 is TGTGCCAGCAGTGAGCAAACAGGGGGTACGCAGTATTTT. The encoded protein is CASSEQTGGTQYF. The rearrangement joins TRBV2 to TRBJ2-3, with 8 bases lining up with TRBD1. This CDR3 comprises 13 residues. In germline, CDR1 is SNHLY, CDR2 FYNNEI. V shed 3 bases and J 8 bases; nucleotides not matched to a gene: 4.

This clonotype has a handful of counts. The J gene is TRBJ1-5, the V gene TRBV27, with 10 bases lining up with TRBD1. Germline CDR1 reads MNHEY; CDR2 reads SMNVEV (reference sequence). The CDR3 consists of 16 residues. With V trimmed by 4 bases and J by 3 bases, 6 bases remained unmatched. The CDR3 is CASSSGTGAPNQPQHF. CDR3 DNA sequence: TGTGCCAGCAGTTCCGGGACAGGGGCGCCCAATCAGCCCCAGCATTTT.

A word on this clonotype: At one of its ends the junction is not consistent with the germline gene, which may arise from a read error. CDR3 amino acids: CASSLPGSNDQFF. The CDR3, as DNA: TGCGCCAGCAGCTTGCCCGGGAGCAATGATCAGTTCTTC. The J gene is TRBJ2-1, the V gene TRBV5-1; TRBD2 is a possible D gene (6 bases). CDR3 length equals 13 residues. Germline CDR1 and CDR2: SGHRS and YFSETQ.

Only a few counts were recorded for this clonotype. V gene TRBV20-1 combines with J gene TRBJ1-1; TRBD1 agrees at 9 bases. The V and J ends lost 6 bases and 5 bases, in that order; junction bases with no gene match: 7. Per the germline V gene, CDR1 is DFQATT and CDR2 is SNEGSKA (reference sequence). CDR3 length equals 13 residues. CDR3 sequence (DNA): TGCAGTGCACAACAGGGGGCGCAAACTGAAGCTTTCTTT. It encodes CSAQQGAQTEAFF.

The gene calls are TRBV12-3 or TRBV12-4 and TRBJ2-7; TRBD1 matches at 7 bases. The CDR3 runs to 11 residues. The junction had 3 bases not matched to a gene; V was cut back by 5 bases and J by 8 bases. The CDR3 DNA reads TGTGCCAGCAGTCCAGGGGGTAAGCAGTACTTC. It specifies CASSPGGKQYF.

At least ten counts were recorded for this clonotype. This chain links TRBV10-3 with TRBJ2-2, with 7 bases fitting TRBD1. V dropped 6 bases and J dropped 1; count of bases not matched to a gene: 2. Germline V gene data show CDR1 as ENHRY and CDR2 as SYGVKD. CDR3 length: 14 amino acids. The DNA of the CDR3 is TGTGCCATCAGCCAGGGGGAGAACACCGGGGAGCTGTTTTTT. As protein: CAISQGENTGELFF.

This clonotype has a handful of counts. The chain has TRBV10-3 and TRBJ2-1; no clear D gene. The CDR3 length is 15 residues. V lost 2 bases, J lost 6 bases, and 14 bases lay in between. The germline CDR1 and CDR2 sequences are ENHRY and SYGVKD. The CDR3 nucleotides read TGTGCCATCAGTGAGACGGCGCAGTCTGCCAATGAGCAGTTCTTC. Protein sequence: CAISETAQSANEQFF.

This clonotype showed up just a few times. The genes are TRBV29-1 and TRBJ2-5; TRBD2 aligns across 11 bases. Germline trimming cut 7 bases from V and 6 bases from J; bases unmatched to any gene: 7. The CDR3 has 13 amino acids. The germline V gene has CDR1 SQVTM and CDR2 ANQGSEA. Written as DNA, the CDR3 is TGCAGCGCCCTGACTAGCGGGATGAAGACCCAGTACTTC. Translation: CSALTSGMKTQYF.

This chain's CDR3 is CASRPTGASGNTIYF. CDR3 coding DNA: TGCGCCAGCAGGCCAACAGGAGCCTCTGGAAACACCATATATTTT. V gene TRBV5-1 combines with J gene TRBJ1-3; the D gene is possibly TRBD1 (5 bases). CDR3 length equals 15 residues. The ends were cut back, 5 bases at V and 0 bases at J, with 12 bases in the middle. Germline CDR1 and CDR2: SGHRS and YFSETQ. Variable domain in full (rest from reference TRBV5-1 and TRBJ1-3): KAGVTQTPRYLIKTRGQQVTLSCSPISGHRSVSWYQQTPGQGLQFLFEYFSETQRNKGNFPGRFSGRQFSNSRSEMNVSTLELGDSALYLCASRPTGASGNTIYFGEGSWLTVV.

This clonotype was counted only a few times. This chain joins TRBV5-6 and TRBJ2-2; no clear D. Trimming cost V 2 bases and J 0 bases, with 8 bases left between them. The CDR3 has 15 amino acids. Germline CDR1 SGHDT, CDR2 YYEEEE. CDR3 nucleotide sequence: TGTGCCAGCAGCTTCGGCGGTACGAACACCGGGGAGCTGTTTTTT. It codes for CASSFGGTNTGELFF.

In this sample, this clonotype turned up many times. The V call is TRBV4-3, the J call TRBJ2-7; the D is unclear. V was pared by 2 bases and J by 4 bases, with 9 bases between. Germline assignment: CDR1 LGHNA and CDR2 YSLEER. The CDR3 totals 13 residues. DNA for the CDR3: TGCGCCAGCAGCCAAAGGCTTGAGTACGAGCAGTACTTC. Protein sequence: CASSQRLEYEQYF.

The V gene is TRBV24-1, the J gene TRBJ2-2; 9 bases are a match to TRBD1. The CDR3 has 16 amino acids. Per germline, CDR1 KGHDR and CDR2 SFDVKD. J was trimmed by 6 bases and V by 4 bases; bases with no gene match: 8. Written as DNA, the CDR3 is TGTGCCACCAGTGACCCCGGGACAGGGATGTCCGGGGAGCTGTTTTTT. It encodes CATSDPGTGMSGELFF.

This clonotype was counted a few times. V is TRBV5-1 and J is TRBJ2-7; tentatively, D is TRBD1 or TRBD2 (5 bases each). The germline gives CDR1 SGHRS, CDR2 YFSETQ. The germline V and J ends were trimmed by 0 bases and 1 base, with 11 bases remaining between them. This CDR3 contains 15 residues. The DNA for the CDR3 is TGCGCCAGCAGCTTGGCCAATTGGGGGTCCTACGAGCAGTACTTC. It translates to CASSLANWGSYEQYF.

This clonotype was observed a handful of times. V and J are TRBV6-6 and TRBJ1-5; D uncertain. This CDR3 is built from 11 residues. CDR1 and CDR2 from the germline V gene are MNHNY and SVGAGI (reference sequence). The V and J ends lost 6 bases and 5 bases respectively, with 5 bases between them. In DNA, the CDR3 is TGTGCCAGCAGGTATGATCAGCCCCAGCATTTT. Translated, it gives CASRYDQPQHF.

V and J are TRBV5-1 and TRBJ2-3; maybe TRBD2 (6 bases). The V end was cut by 4 bases, the J end by 0 bases, with 9 bases between. This CDR3 comprises 14 residues. The germline V gene encodes CDR1 SGHRS and CDR2 YFSETQ. CDR3: CASSDGGSTDTQYF. CDR3 in DNA: TGCGCCAGCAGCGACGGGGGTAGCACAGATACGCAGTATTTT.

The genes are TRBV7-2 and TRBJ2-7; D tentatively fits TRBD1 or TRBD2 (6 bases each). Germline assignment: CDR1 SGHTA and CDR2 FQGNSA. CDR3 length: 15 residues. The V and J ends lost 4 bases and 0 bases respectively, with 13 bases between them. CDR3 DNA: TGTGCCAGCAGCTGGAGGGGGGTGAGCTCCTACGAGCAGTACTTC. It encodes CASSWRGVSSYEQYF.

This clonotype was observed a handful of times. The gene calls are TRBV20-1 and TRBJ1-1; D remains unclear. The CDR3 runs 11 residues. Germline loops: CDR1 DFQATT, CDR2 SNEGSKA (reference sequence). The V and J ends lost 0 bases and 11 bases respectively, with 10 bases between them. CDR3 in amino acids: CSARDYPYAFF. For the CDR3, the DNA is TGCAGTGCTAGAGATTATCCGTATGCTTTCTTT.

The V and J genes are TRBV7-8 and TRBJ2-2; possibly TRBD1 or TRBD2 for D (5 bases each). V gave up 1 base and J gave up 4 bases, with 10 bases separating them. Germline V CDR1 and CDR2: SGHVS, FQNEAQ. The CDR3 runs 15 residues. The CDR3 nucleotides are TGTGCCAGCAGCTTAGGGGGGATTGGCACCGGGGAGCTGTTTTTT. Protein: CASSLGGIGTGELFF. Drawing the rest from reference TRBV7-8 and TRBJ2-2, the complete variable domain is GAGVSQSPRYKVAKRGQDVALRCDPISGHVSLFWYQQALGQGPEFLTYFQNEAQLDKSGLPSDRFFAERPEGSVSTLKIQRTQQEDSAVYLCASSLGGIGTGELFFGEGSRLTVL.

The chain carries TRBV30 and TRBJ1-4, with D possibly TRBD1 on 5 matching bases. The CDR3 consists of 15 residues. Trimming removed 2 bases from V and 13 bases from J, with 23 bases in between. Germline V lookup: CDR1 GTSNPN, CDR2 SVGIG (reference sequence). The CDR3, as DNA: TGTGCCTGGAGTTCTGTATCGCCCCGAGGGGCCGGACTGTTTTTT. It translates to CAWSSVSPRGAGLFF.

This clonotype was found a few times. The V gene is TRBV9, the J gene TRBJ2-3; D uncertain. The germline V gene encodes CDR1 SGDLS and CDR2 YYNGEE. The CDR3 runs 15 residues. Deletions cut 5 bases from V and 2 bases from J, with 15 bases between. The CDR3 DNA reads as TGTGCCAGCAGTCCCCCAGGCTCGATCACAGATACGCAGTATTTT. Protein product: CASSPPGSITDTQYF.

This clonotype occurred a few times. This chain links TRBV6-5 with TRBJ2-2, with 10 bases identical to TRBD1. V was clipped by 0 bases and J by 7 bases; unmatched bases: 8. The CDR3 is 17 residues long. Per the germline V gene, CDR1 is MNHEY and CDR2 is SVGAGI. Here the CDR3 reads CASSYSRGGTGVGELFF. The CDR3 coding sequence is TGTGCCAGCAGTTACTCGAGGGGCGGGACAGGGGTCGGGGAGCTGTTTTTT.

With regard to this clonotype: A much larger clone sits a single nucleotide away, making a read error possible. The chain uses TRBV5-6 and TRBJ2-1; 7 nucleotides match TRBD2. CDR1 and CDR2 (germline): SGHDT, YYEEEE. The CDR3 totals 14 residues. CDR3 DNA: TGTGCCAGGAGCTTGGGACTATCATCTGGTGAGCAGTTCTTC. Residues: CARSLGLSSGEQFF. Based on the CDR3 plus reference TRBV5-6 and TRBJ2-1, the full variable domain is DAGVTQSPTHLIKTRGQQVTLRCSPKSGHDTVSWYQQALGQGPQFIFQYYEEEERQRGNFPDRFSGHQFPNYSSELNVNALLLGDSALYLCARSLGLSSGEQFFGPGTRLTVL.

The chain uses TRBV5-1 and TRBJ2-2; TRBD2 matches 13 bases. The CDR3 is 17 residues long. Trimming at V came to 4 bases and at J to 4 bases, leaving 7 bases not matched to a gene. In germline, CDR1 is SGHRS, CDR2 YFSETQ. The CDR3 protein is CASSLGLAGSFTGELFF. The CDR3 coding sequence is TGCGCCAGCAGCCTGGGACTAGCGGGGTCCTTCACCGGGGAGCTGTTTTTT.

J is TRBJ2-1 and V is TRBV29-1, with 14 positions matching TRBD2. This CDR3 is 17 amino acids long. Germline-derived CDR1 and CDR2 are SQVTM and ANQGSEA. With V trimmed by 0 bases and J by 4 bases, 5 bases remained unmatched. This CDR3 reads CSVEDRTSGGYYNEQFF. In nucleotides, the CDR3 is TGCAGCGTTGAAGATCGGACTAGCGGGGGGTATTACAATGAGCAGTTCTTC.

The rearrangement joins TRBV5-6 to TRBJ2-1; 8 bases are shared with TRBD2. The CDR3 extends over 17 amino acids. Unmatched junction bases numbered 9, after V lost 3 bases and J lost 1 base. From germline, CDR1 is SGHDT and CDR2 YYEEEE. CDR3 sequence: CASSSTPGGGSYNEQFF. CDR3 nucleotides: TGTGCCAGCAGCTCCACCCCTGGCGGGGGGTCCTACAATGAGCAGTTCTTC.

This clonotype came up a few times. V gene TRBV5-1 combines with J gene TRBJ2-2, with unresolved D. Germline values: CDR1 SGHRS, CDR2 YFSETQ. V was trimmed by 0 bases and J by 1 base, leaving 7 bases between them. The CDR3 totals 15 residues. CDR3 residues: CASSLAGKNTGELFF. The CDR3 DNA reads TGCGCCAGCAGCTTGGCCGGCAAGAACACCGGGGAGCTGTTTTTT. The whole variable domain, remainder taken from reference TRBV5-1 and TRBJ2-2, is KAGVTQTPRYLIKTRGQQVTLSCSPISGHRSVSWYQQTPGQGLQFLFEYFSETQRNKGNFPGRFSGRQFSNSRSEMNVSTLELGDSALYLCASSLAGKNTGELFFGEGSRLTVL.

This clonotype was observed a handful of times. This chain joins TRBV29-1 and TRBJ2-5; 7 bases line up with TRBD1. Trimming at V came to 6 bases and at J to 7 bases, leaving 11 bases not matched to a gene. CDR3 size: 13 residues. Germline CDR1 is SQVTM and CDR2 is ANQGSEA. The CDR3 sequence: CSVRDSEGGTQYF. As DNA, the CDR3 is TGCAGCGTACGGGACAGCGAAGGTGGGACCCAGTACTTC. Combining the CDR3 with reference TRBV29-1 and TRBJ2-5 gives the whole variable domain SAVISQKPSRDICQRGTSLTIQCQVDSQVTMMFWYRQQPGQSLTLIATANQGSEATYESGFVIDKFPISRPNLTFSTLTVSNMSPEDSSIYLCSVRDSEGGTQYFGPGTRLLVL.

The table lists this clonotype with many counts. One end of the junction varies from germline; a read error may be responsible. This chain connects TRBV28 to TRBJ2-5; the D is unclear. The CDR3 loop spans 11 amino acids. In germline, CDR1 is MDHEN, CDR2 SYDVKM. The DNA of the CDR3 is TGCGCCAGCAGCTCCCAAGAGACCCAGTACTTC. Its translation: CASSSQETQYF.